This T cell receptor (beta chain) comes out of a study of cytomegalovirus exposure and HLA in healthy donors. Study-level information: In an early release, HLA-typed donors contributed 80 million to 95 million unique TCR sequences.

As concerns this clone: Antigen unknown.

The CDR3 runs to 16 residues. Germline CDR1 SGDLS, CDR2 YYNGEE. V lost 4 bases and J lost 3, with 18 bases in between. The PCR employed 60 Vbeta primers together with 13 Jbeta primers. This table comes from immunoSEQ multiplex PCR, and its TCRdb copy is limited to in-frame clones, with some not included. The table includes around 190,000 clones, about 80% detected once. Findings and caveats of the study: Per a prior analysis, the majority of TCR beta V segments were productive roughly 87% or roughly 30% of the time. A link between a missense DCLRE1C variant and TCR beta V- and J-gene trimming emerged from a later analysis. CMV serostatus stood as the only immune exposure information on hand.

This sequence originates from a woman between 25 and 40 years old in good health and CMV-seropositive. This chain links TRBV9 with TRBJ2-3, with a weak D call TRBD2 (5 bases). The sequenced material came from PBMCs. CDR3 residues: CASSSSLAVKTDTQYF. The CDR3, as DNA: TGTGCCAGCAGCTCTAGTCTAGCTGTCAAAACAGATACGCAGTATTTT.